Described below is a single T cell receptor (beta chain) sequence and its context. This sample is part of a study of blood T cell repertoires in COVID-19. Study overall: The United States, Italy and Spain were the sources of the acute and convalescent COVID-19 samples.

Profiled with immunoSEQ multiplex PCR; TCRdb holds only in-frame clones, not every one. Among 400,000 to 450,000 clones listed, 75% to 90% were seen once. The junction had 8 bases not matched to a gene; V was cut back by 5 bases and J by 6 bases. Germline CDR1 is ENHRY and CDR2 is SYGVKD. This CDR3 is built from 15 residues. The clonotype was recovered from a woman aged 40 to 50 with COVID-19, enrolled during active disease. The chain has TRBV10-3 and TRBJ2-3; 10 positions match TRBD2. Specimen: peripheral blood. The CDR3 region is CAISQSGGVSDTQYF. DNA of the CDR3: TGTGCCATCAGTCAGAGCGGGGGGGTATCCGATACGCAGTATTTT.